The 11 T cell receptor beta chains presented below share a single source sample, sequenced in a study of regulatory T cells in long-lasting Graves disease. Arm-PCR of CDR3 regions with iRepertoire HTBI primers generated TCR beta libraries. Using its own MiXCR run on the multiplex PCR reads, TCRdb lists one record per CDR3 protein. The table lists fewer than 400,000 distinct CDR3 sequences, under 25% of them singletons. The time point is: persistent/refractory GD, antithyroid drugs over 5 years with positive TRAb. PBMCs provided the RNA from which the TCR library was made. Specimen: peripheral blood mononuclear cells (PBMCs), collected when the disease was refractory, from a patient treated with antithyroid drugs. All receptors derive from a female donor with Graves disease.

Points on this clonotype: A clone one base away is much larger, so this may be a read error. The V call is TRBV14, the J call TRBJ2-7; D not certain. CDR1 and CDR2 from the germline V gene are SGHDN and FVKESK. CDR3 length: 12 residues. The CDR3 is CASSHGVYKQYF. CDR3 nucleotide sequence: TGTGCCAGCAGCCATGGCGTCTACAAGCAGTACTTC.

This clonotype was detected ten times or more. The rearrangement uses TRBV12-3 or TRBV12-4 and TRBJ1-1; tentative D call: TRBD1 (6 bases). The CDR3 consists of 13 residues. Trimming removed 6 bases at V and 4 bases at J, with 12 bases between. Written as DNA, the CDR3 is TGTGCCAGCAGCCGCAGACAGGCCACTGAAGCTTTCTTT. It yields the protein CASSRRQATEAFF.

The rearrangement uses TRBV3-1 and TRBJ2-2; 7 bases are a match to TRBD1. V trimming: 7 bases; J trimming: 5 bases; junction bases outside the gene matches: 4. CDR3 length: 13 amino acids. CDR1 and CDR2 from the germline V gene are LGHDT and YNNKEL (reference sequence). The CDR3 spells CASTRGITGELFF. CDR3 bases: TGTGCCAGCACCAGGGGGATTACCGGGGAGCTGTTTTTT.

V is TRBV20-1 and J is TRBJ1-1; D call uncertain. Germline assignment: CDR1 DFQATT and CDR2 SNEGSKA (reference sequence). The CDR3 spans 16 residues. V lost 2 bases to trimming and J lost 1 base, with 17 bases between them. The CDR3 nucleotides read TGCAGTGCTAGACCCTTTGGAGGGCTCGAGAACACTGAAGCTTTCTTT. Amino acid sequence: CSARPFGGLENTEAFF.

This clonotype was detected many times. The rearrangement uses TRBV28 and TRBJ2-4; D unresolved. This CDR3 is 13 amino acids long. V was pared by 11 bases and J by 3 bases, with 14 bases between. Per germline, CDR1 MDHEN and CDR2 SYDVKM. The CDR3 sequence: CASRVRNKNIQYF. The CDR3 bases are TGTGCCTCCAGAGTCAGAAACAAAAACATTCAGTACTTC.

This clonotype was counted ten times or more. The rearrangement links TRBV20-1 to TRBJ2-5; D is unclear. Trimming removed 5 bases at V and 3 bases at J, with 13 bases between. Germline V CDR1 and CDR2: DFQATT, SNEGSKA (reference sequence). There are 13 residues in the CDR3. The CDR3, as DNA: TGCAGTGCTGCGAACGGGCCTGAAGAGACCCAGTACTTC. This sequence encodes CSAANGPEETQYF.

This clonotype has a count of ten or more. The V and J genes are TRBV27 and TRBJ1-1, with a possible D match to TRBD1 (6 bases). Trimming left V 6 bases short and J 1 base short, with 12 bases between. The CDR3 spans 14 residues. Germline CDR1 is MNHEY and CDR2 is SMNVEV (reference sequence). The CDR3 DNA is TGTGCCAGCAGAATGGACAGCCCGAACACTGAAGCTTTCTTT. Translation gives CASRMDSPNTEAFF.

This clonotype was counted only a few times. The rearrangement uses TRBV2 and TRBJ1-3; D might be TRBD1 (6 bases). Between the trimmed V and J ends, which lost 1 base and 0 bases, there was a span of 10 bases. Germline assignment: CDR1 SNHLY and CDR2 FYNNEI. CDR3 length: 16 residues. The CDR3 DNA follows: TGTGCCAGCAGTGAAGAGGGGGGGAGCTCTGGAAACACCATATATTTT. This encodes CASSEEGGSSGNTIYF.

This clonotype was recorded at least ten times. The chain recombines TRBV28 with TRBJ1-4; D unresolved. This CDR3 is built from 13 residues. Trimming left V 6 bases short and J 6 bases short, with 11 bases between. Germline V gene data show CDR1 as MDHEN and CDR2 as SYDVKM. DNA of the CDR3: TGTGCCAGCAGAATGGGGTCACATGAAAAACTGTTTTTT. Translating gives CASRMGSHEKLFF.

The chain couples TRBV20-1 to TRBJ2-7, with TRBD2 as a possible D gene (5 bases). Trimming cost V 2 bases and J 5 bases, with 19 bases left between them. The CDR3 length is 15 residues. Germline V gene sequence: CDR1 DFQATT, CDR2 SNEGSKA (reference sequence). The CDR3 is CSARPISEAGDEQYF. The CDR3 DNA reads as TGCAGTGCTAGACCCATCAGTGAGGCCGGGGACGAGCAGTACTTC.

The CDR3 DNA is TGCGCCAGCAGCTTGGGAGGGGGCCGGGCGGATACGCAGTATTTT. This translates into CASSLGGGRADTQYF. This chain uses TRBV5-1 with TRBJ2-3; 7 bases match TRBD1. V was clipped by 0 bases and J by 6 bases; unmatched bases: 7. Germline values: CDR1 SGHRS, CDR2 YFSETQ. The length of the CDR3 is 15 residues.